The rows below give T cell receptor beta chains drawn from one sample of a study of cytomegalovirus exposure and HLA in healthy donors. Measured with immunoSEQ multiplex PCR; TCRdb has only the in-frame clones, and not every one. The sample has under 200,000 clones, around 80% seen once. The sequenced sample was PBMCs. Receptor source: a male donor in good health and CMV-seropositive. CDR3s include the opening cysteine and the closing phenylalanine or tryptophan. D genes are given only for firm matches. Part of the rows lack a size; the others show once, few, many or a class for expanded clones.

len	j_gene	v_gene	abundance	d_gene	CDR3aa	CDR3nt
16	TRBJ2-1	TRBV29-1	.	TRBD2	CSVEDPKRDAYNEQFF	TGCAGCGTTGAAGATCCGAAGCGGGACGCCTACAATGAGCAGTTCTTC
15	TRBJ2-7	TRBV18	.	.	CASSPRGGTAYEQYF	TGTGCCAGCTCACCGAGGGGAGGAACCGCCTACGAGCAGTACTTC
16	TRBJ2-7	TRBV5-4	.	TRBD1	CASSGATGQGTYEQYF	TGTGCCAGCAGCGGAGCCACGGGACAGGGCACCTACGAGCAGTACTTC
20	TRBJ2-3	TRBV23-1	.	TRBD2	CASSPWGAGGPPLSEDTQYF	TGCGCCAGCAGTCCCTGGGGCGCGGGAGGGCCTCCCCTCTCCGAAGATACGCAGTATTTT
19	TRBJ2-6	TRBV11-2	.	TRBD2	CASSLGVASGPSGANVLTF	TGTGCCAGCAGCTTAGGGGTGGCTAGCGGCCCCTCTGGGGCCAACGTCCTGACTTTC
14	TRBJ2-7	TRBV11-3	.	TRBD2	CASSPGTSGTEQYF	TGTGCCAGCAGCCCCGGGACTAGCGGGACCGAGCAGTACTTC
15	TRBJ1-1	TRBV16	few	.	CASSQGRDKNTEAFF	TGTGCCAGCAGCCAAGGAAGGGACAAGAACACTGAAGCTTTCTTT
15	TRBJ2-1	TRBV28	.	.	CASRPLPPRTNEQFF	TGTGCCAGCAGACCCCTCCCCCCCAGAACAAATGAGCAGTTCTTC
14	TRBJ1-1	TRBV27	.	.	CASSSPAGGAEAFF	TGTGCCAGCAGTTCCCCAGCCGGAGGGGCTGAAGCTTTCTTT
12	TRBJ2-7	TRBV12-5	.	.	CASGWGEREQYF	TGTGCTAGTGGATGGGGAGAAAGGGAGCAGTACTTC
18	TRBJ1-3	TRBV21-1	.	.	CASSKDPGQKYSGNTIYF	TGTGCCAGCAGCAAAGATCCAGGGCAGAAGTACTCTGGAAACACCATATATTTT
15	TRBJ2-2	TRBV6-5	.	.	CASSFGTENTGELFF	TGTGCCAGCAGTTTCGGTACAGAGAACACCGGGGAGCTGTTTTTT